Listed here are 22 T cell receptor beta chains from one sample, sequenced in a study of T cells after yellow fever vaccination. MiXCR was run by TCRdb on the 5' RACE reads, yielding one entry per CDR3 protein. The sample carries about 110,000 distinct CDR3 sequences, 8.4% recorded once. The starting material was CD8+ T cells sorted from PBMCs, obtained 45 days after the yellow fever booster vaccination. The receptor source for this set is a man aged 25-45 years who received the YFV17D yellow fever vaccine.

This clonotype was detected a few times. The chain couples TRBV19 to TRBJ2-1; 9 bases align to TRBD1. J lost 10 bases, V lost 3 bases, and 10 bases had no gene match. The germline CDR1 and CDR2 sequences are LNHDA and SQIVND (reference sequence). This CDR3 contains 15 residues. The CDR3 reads CASSIPGQGIREQFF. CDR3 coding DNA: TGTGCCAGTAGTATTCCGGGACAGGGTATTCGAGAGCAGTTCTTC. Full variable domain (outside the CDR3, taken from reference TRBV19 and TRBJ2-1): DGGITQSPKYLFRKEGQNVTLSCEQNLNHDAMYWYRQDPGQGLRLIYYSQIVNDFQKGDIAEGYSVSREKKESFPLTVTSAQKNPTAFYLCASSIPGQGIREQFFGPGTRLTVL.

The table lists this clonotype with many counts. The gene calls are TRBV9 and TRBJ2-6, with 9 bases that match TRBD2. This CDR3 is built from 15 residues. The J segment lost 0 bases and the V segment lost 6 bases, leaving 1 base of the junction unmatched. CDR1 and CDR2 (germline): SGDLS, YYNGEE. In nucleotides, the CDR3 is TGTGCCAGCATGACTAGCGGCTCTGGGGCCAACGTCCTGACTTTC. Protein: CASMTSGSGANVLTF.

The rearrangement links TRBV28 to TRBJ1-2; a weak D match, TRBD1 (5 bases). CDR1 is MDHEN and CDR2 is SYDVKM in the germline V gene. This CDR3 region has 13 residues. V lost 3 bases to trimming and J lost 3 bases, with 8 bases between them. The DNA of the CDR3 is TGTGCCAGCAGTTTTGTAGGGGACTATGGCTACACCTTC. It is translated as CASSFVGDYGYTF.

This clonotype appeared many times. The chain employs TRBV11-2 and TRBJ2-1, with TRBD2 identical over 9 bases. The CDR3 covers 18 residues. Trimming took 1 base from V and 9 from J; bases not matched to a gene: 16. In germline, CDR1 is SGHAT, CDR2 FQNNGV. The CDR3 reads CASSLVPLAGGPGSEQFF. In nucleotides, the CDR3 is TGTGCCAGCAGCTTAGTACCCCTGGCGGGAGGGCCCGGCAGTGAGCAGTTCTTC.

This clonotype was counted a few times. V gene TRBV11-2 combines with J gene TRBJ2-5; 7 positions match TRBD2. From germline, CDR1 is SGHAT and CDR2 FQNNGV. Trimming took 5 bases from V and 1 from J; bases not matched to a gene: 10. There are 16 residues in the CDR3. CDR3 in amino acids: CASSPRTSNRQETQYF. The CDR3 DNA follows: TGTGCCAGCAGCCCGAGGACTAGTAACCGCCAAGAGACCCAGTACTTC.

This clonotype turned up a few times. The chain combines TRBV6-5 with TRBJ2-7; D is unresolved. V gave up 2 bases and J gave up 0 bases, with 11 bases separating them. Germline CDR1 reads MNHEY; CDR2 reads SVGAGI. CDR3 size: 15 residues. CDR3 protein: CASSYRTGGSYEQYF. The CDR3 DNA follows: TGTGCCAGCAGTTACCGGACGGGTGGCTCCTACGAGCAGTACTTC.

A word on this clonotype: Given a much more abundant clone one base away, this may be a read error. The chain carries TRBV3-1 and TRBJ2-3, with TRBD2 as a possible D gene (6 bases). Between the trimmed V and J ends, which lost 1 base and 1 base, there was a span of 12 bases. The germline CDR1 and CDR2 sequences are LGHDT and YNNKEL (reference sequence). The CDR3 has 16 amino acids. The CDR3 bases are TGTGCCAGCAGCCAAGTGGTACTAGCCGGCACAGATACGCAGTATTTT. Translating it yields CASSQVVLAGTDTQYF.

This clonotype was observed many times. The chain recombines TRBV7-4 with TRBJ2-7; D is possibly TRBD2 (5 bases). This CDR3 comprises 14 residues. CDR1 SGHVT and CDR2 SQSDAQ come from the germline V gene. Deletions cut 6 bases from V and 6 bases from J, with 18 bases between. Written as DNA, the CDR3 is TGTGCCAGCAGTCTAGAGACGGTAGCGTCCGAGCAGTACTTC. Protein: CASSLETVASEQYF.

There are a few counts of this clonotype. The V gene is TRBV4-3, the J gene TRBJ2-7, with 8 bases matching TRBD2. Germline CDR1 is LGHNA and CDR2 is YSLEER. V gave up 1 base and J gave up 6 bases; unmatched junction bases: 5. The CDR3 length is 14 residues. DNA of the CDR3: TGCGCCAGCAGCCAAGTCTCCGGGACTAGCGAGCAGTACTTC. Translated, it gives CASSQVSGTSEQYF.

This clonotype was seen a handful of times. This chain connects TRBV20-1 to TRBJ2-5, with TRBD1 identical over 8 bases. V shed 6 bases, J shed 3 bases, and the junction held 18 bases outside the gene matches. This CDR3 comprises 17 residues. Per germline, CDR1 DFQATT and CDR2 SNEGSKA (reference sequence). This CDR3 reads CSARGPDRATPEETQYF. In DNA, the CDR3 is TGCAGTGCGAGGGGCCCGGACAGGGCGACTCCGGAAGAGACCCAGTACTTC.

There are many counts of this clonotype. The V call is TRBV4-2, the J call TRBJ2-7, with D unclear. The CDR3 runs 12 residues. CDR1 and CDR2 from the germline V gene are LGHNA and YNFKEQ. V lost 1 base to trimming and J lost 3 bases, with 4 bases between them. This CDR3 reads CASSQGYYEQYF. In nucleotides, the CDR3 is TGTGCCAGCAGCCAAGGGTACTACGAGCAGTACTTC.

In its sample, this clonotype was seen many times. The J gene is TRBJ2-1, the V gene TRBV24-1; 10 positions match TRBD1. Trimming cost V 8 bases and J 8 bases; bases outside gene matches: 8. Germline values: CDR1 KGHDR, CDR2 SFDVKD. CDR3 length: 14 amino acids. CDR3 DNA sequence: TGTGCCACCAAACCGGGACAGGGGCGGGATGAGCAGTTCTTC. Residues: CATKPGQGRDEQFF.

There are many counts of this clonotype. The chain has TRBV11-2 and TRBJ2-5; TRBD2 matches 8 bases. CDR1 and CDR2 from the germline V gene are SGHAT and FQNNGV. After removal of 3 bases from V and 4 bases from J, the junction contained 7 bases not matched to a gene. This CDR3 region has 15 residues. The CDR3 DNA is TGTGCCAGCAGCTTGAGCGGGAGTTTAAGAGAGACCCAGTACTTC. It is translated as CASSLSGSLRETQYF.

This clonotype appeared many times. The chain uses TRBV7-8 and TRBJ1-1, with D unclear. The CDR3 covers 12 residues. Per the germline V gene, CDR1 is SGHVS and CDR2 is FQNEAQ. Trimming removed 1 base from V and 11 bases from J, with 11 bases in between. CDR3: CASSLGSLDAFF. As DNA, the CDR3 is TGTGCCAGCAGCTTAGGGAGCCTTGATGCTTTCTTT.

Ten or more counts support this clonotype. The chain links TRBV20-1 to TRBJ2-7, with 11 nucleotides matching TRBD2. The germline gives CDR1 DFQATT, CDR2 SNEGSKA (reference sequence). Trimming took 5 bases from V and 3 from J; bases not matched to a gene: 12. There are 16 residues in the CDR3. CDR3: CSAGTYGTSGRYEQYF. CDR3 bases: TGCAGTGCTGGAACTTACGGGACTAGCGGACGCTACGAGCAGTACTTC.

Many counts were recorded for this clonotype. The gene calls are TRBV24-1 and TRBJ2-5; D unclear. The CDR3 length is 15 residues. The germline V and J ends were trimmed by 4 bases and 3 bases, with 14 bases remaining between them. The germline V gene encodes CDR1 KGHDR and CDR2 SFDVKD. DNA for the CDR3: TGTGCCACCAGTGACCGCACCAGGAAAGAAGAGACCCAGTACTTC. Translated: CATSDRTRKEETQYF.

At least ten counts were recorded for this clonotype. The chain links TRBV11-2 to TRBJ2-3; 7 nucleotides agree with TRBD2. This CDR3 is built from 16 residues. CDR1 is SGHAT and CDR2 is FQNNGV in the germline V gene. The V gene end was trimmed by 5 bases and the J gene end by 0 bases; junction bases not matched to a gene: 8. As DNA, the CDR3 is TGTGCCAGCAGCCCCCTCCTAGCGGCCAGCACAGATACGCAGTATTTT. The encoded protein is CASSPLLAASTDTQYF.

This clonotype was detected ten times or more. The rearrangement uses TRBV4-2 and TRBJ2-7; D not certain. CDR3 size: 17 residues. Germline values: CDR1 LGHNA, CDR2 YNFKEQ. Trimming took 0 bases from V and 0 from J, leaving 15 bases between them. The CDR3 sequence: CASSQDTSLPFSYEQYF. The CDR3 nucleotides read TGTGCCAGCAGCCAAGACACGTCCCTGCCCTTCTCCTACGAGCAGTACTTC.

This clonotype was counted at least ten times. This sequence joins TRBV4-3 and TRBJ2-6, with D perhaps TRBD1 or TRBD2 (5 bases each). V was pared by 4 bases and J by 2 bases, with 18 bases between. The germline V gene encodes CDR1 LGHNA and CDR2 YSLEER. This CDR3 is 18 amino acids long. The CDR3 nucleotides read TGCGCCAGCAGCCCTGGGACCCCGAGAAACCCTGGGGCCAACGTCCTGACTTTC. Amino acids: CASSPGTPRNPGANVLTF.

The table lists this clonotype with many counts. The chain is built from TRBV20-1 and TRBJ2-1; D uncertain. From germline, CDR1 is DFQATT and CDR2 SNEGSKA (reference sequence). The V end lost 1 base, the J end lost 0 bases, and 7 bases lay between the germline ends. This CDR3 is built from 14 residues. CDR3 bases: TGCAGTGCTAGAGCACCCCCCTCCTACAATGAGCAGTTCTTC. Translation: CSARAPPSYNEQFF.

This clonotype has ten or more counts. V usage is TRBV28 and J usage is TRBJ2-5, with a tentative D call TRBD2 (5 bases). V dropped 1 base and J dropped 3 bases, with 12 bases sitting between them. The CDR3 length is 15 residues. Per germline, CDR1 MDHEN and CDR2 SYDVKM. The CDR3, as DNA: TGTGCCAGCAGTTTATACTCCTTGGGAGAAGAGACCCAGTACTTC. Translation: CASSLYSLGEETQYF.

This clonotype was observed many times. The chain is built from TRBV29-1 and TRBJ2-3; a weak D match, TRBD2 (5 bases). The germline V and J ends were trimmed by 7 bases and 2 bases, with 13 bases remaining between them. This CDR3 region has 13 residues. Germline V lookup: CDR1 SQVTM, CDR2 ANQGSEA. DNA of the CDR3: TGCAGCGAAGGACTGTCCCCCACAGATACGCAGTATTTT. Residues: CSEGLSPTDTQYF.